This record covers a single TCR beta chain. Antigen unknown. These data originate in a study of Ad26.COV2.S vaccination and SARS-CoV-2 variants. Study-wide background: Once, or twice with 56 days between doses, Ad26.COV2.S was given intramuscularly. Overall study findings and caveats: Greater spike-specific TCR breadth was seen in vaccine recipients than in placebo recipients.

Treatment indicated: roughly 20 received Ad26.COV2.S at low or high dose, single or two shots; about 5 received placebo; per-sample allocation not given. Specimen acquisition occurred on day 63 following the initial vaccine or placebo injection. The V and J ends lost 2 bases and 3 bases, in that order; junction bases with no gene match: 3. The CDR3 has 14 residues. Germline loops: CDR1 SGHRS, CDR2 YFSETQ. Profiled with immunoSEQ multiplex PCR; TCRdb holds only in-frame clones, not every one. This sample yields some 290,000 clones, of which more than 70% are seen a single time; 1.9% belongs to the top ten.

The V call is TRBV5-1, the J call TRBJ2-5; 8 nucleotides agree with TRBD2. The starting material was peripheral blood, obtained in a trial of Ad26.COV2.S vaccine versus placebo. This clonotype originated in a person aged 18-60 years who received the Ad26.COV2.S COVID-19 vaccine or a placebo. The CDR3 spells CASSFIGGEETQYF. CDR3 DNA sequence: TGCGCCAGCAGCTTTATCGGGGGGGAAGAGACCCAGTACTTC.